This entry features one T cell receptor beta chain sequence. Isolated RNA was reverse transcribed in full, so expressed TCRB transcripts were sequenced. Here immunoSEQ multiplex PCR was the method, and the copy in TCRdb shows in-frame clones only, minus some. The repertoire holds some 40,000 clones, with around 48% as singletons. The sample is drawn from a study of beta chain features in type 1 diabetes. The CDR3 runs 18 residues. Germline V gene data show CDR1 as SGHNT and CDR2 as YYREEE (reference sequence). V lost 2 bases to trimming and J lost 1 base; unmatched junction nucleotides: 11. Sequenced: central memory CD4+ T cells from blood. The source of this sequence is a woman younger than 30 in good health. This rearrangement joins TRBV5-4 to TRBJ2-2; 7 bases line up with TRBD1. The CDR3 sequence: CASSFPVGQGENTGELFF. The DNA of the CDR3 is TGTGCCAGCAGCTTCCCGGTGGGGCAGGGGGAGAACACCGGGGAGCTGTTTTTT.